One and the same sample provided the 18 T cell receptor beta chains below, sequenced in a study of CD8 T cells in ankylosing spondylitis. TCRdb called the 5' RACE reads again in MiXCR, with one record for every CDR3 protein. Of more than 150,000 distinct CDR3 sequences in the sample, roughly 20% were seen once. Specimen: blood, either unsorted or a sorted T cell fraction (not recorded which). These receptors all stem from a male donor between 5 and 29 years old with ankylosing spondylitis or in good health (not recorded which).

The rearrangement links TRBV18 to TRBJ1-1; the D is unclear. Germline-derived CDR1 and CDR2 are KGHSH and LQKENI. The V end was cut by 3 bases, the J end by 0 bases, with 8 bases between. This CDR3 is 14 amino acids long. CDR3 nucleotide sequence: TGTGCCAGCTCACCCAGACAAGTGAACACTGAAGCTTTCTTT. This sequence encodes CASSPRQVNTEAFF.

This clonotype was seen at least ten times. The chain links TRBV12-3 or TRBV12-4 to TRBJ2-2; the D is unclear. Trimming cost V 1 base and J 6 bases, with 12 bases left between them. The CDR3 length is 15 residues. CDR3 in DNA: TGTGCCAGCAGTTTAGGTCGGCAGGCCCCCGGGGAGCTGTTTTTT. This gives the protein CASSLGRQAPGELFF.

This chain links TRBV7-9 with TRBJ1-3; D is unclear. This CDR3 is 16 amino acids long. CDR1 and CDR2 from the germline V gene are SEHNR and FQNEAQ (reference sequence). V lost 7 bases and J lost 0, with 16 bases in between. CDR3 sequence reads: CASTNPLRGSGNTIYF. As DNA, the CDR3 is TGTGCCAGCACCAACCCGCTCCGGGGCTCTGGAAACACCATATATTTT. Full variable domain (missing parts from reference TRBV7-9 and TRBJ1-3): DTGVSQNPRHKITKRGQNVTFRCDPISEHNRLYWYRQTLGQGPEFLTYFQNEAQLEKSRLLSDRFSAERPKGSFSTLEIQRTEQGDSAMYLCASTNPLRGSGNTIYFGEGSWLTVV.

This clonotype was found many times. This chain connects TRBV29-1 to TRBJ2-3; D gene ambiguous. Per germline, CDR1 SQVTM and CDR2 ANQGSEA. V was clipped by 3 bases and J by 2 bases, with 9 bases between them. This CDR3 contains 13 residues. The DNA of the CDR3 is TGCAGCGTTGATACCGGGCACACAGATACGCAGTATTTT. Translated: CSVDTGHTDTQYF.

This clonotype was seen at least ten times. This chain connects TRBV29-1 to TRBJ2-1; no clear D. The CDR3 spans 16 residues. CDR1 and CDR2 from the germline V gene are SQVTM and ANQGSEA. Trimming shortened V by 2 bases and J by 0 bases, and 14 bases separated the two germline ends. The CDR3 sequence: CSVENPQRSSYNEQFF. The CDR3 DNA is TGCAGCGTTGAAAACCCTCAGCGTAGCTCCTACAATGAGCAGTTCTTC.

V and J are TRBV2 and TRBJ2-1, with 7 bases matching TRBD2. Germline V gene data show CDR1 as SNHLY and CDR2 as FYNNEI. Losses at the gene ends were 8 bases for V and 3 bases for J; bases not matched to a gene: 10. The CDR3 is 15 residues long. The chain's CDR3 is CASSAGTKYYNEQFF. CDR3 nucleotide sequence: TGTGCCAGCTCCGCCGGGACTAAGTACTACAATGAGCAGTTCTTC.

At least ten counts were recorded for this clonotype. V usage is TRBV29-1 and J usage is TRBJ2-3; D tentatively reads TRBD1 or TRBD2 (5 bases each). V was trimmed by 5 bases and J by 6 bases, leaving 18 bases between them. Looked up from germline, CDR1 is SQVTM and CDR2 is ANQGSEA. This CDR3 region has 14 residues. This CDR3 is CSVLGEGAGDTQYF. The CDR3 bases are TGCAGCGTTTTGGGGGAAGGGGCAGGCGATACGCAGTATTTT.

This clonotype has a count of ten or more. The CDR3 loop is CSVERRGNTEAFF. The DNA for the CDR3 is TGCAGCGTTGAACGACGGGGGAACACTGAAGCTTTCTTT. This chain connects TRBV29-1 to TRBJ1-1; D is undetermined. Trimming cost V 2 bases and J 1 base, with 8 bases left between them. Germline assignment: CDR1 SQVTM and CDR2 ANQGSEA. This CDR3 has 13 amino acids.

This clonotype was counted many times. The chain is built from TRBV11-2 and TRBJ2-5; D tentatively fits TRBD1 or TRBD2 (6 bases each). CDR3 length: 14 residues. The germline V and J ends were trimmed by 4 bases and 4 bases, with 13 bases remaining between them. In germline, CDR1 is SGHAT, CDR2 FQNNGV. The CDR3 reads CASSSEEGGETQYF. The CDR3 DNA reads TGTGCCAGCAGCTCGGAAGAGGGGGGAGAGACCCAGTACTTC.

This clonotype was recorded many times. V usage is TRBV6-4 and J usage is TRBJ2-1; TRBD2 agrees at 13 bases. The CDR3 length is 15 residues. Germline-derived CDR1 and CDR2 are MRHNA and SNTAGT. V was clipped by 4 bases and J by 8 bases; unmatched bases: 5. CDR3 nucleotides: TGTGCCAGCAGTGGGACTAGCGGGAGTGGGGATGAGCAGTTCTTC. Protein product: CASSGTSGSGDEQFF.

This clonotype appeared many times. V and J are TRBV11-2 and TRBJ2-2; 15 nucleotides line up with TRBD2. The junction had 11 bases not matched to a gene; V was cut back by 6 bases and J by 6 bases. This CDR3 has 18 amino acids. Germline CDR1 and CDR2: SGHAT and FQNNGV. CDR3 amino acids: CASRIPGLAGGVSGELFF. The CDR3 DNA reads TGTGCCAGCAGAATTCCGGGACTAGCGGGAGGAGTCTCCGGGGAGCTGTTTTTT.

The chain joins TRBV9 to TRBJ2-7; maybe TRBD2 (6 bases). This CDR3 is built from 14 residues. Trimming cost V 0 bases and J 3 bases, with 10 bases left between them. The V gene's germline CDR1 is SGDLS and CDR2 YYNGEE. CDR3 protein: CASSVAGVGYEQYV. CDR3 coding DNA: TGTGCCAGCAGCGTAGCGGGAGTAGGCTACGAGCAGTACGTC.

This clonotype was counted between two and nine times. The V gene is TRBV6-5, the J gene TRBJ2-3; 8 bases are shared with TRBD2. CDR1 and CDR2 (germline): MNHEY, SVGAGI. Germline trimming cut 0 bases from V and 0 bases from J; bases unmatched to any gene: 14. The CDR3 has 20 residues. The CDR3 is CASSYSWQGHTSGSTDTQYF. CDR3 nucleotide sequence: TGTGCCAGCAGTTACTCCTGGCAGGGGCATACTAGCGGTAGCACAGATACGCAGTATTTT.

This clonotype occurred many times. The chain couples TRBV10-2 to TRBJ2-2, with D possibly being TRBD2 (6 bases). CDR1 is WSHSY and CDR2 is SAAADI in the germline V gene. The CDR3 is made up of 16 amino acids. V gave up 7 bases and J gave up 0 bases, with 15 bases separating them. CDR3 amino acids: CASTKRAGTNTGELFF. In DNA form, the CDR3 reads TGCGCCAGCACCAAGCGGGCAGGAACGAACACCGGGGAGCTGTTTTTT.

This clonotype was seen many times. CDR3 coding DNA: TGTGCCAGCAGCCGATTAACGCCGGGACAGGGCACAGATACGCAGTATTTT. It encodes CASSRLTPGQGTDTQYF. The chain couples TRBV5-5 to TRBJ2-3; 8 positions agree with TRBD1. CDR3 size: 17 residues. V was pared by 4 bases and J by 1 base, with 11 bases of the junction left unmatched. The V gene's germline CDR1 is SGHKS and CDR2 YYEKEE (reference sequence).

This clonotype was counted at least ten times. The chain links TRBV12-3 or TRBV12-4 to TRBJ2-2, with no clear D. The CDR3 is made up of 12 amino acids. V dropped 4 bases and J dropped 7 bases, with 7 bases sitting between them. CDR3 sequence: CASSSLVGELFF. For the CDR3, the DNA is TGTGCCAGCAGTTCTTTAGTCGGGGAGCTGTTTTTT.

This clonotype was recorded at least ten times. V and J are TRBV20-1 and TRBJ1-1; D unclear. The CDR3 loop spans 13 amino acids. V gave up 6 bases and J gave up 4 bases, with 15 bases separating them. Germline-derived CDR1 and CDR2 are DFQATT and SNEGSKA (reference sequence). In nucleotides, the CDR3 is TGCAGTGCAGAATGGGGTATCGGCACTGAAGCTTTCTTT. Translated: CSAEWGIGTEAFF.

This clonotype was detected ten times or more. The rearrangement links TRBV12-3 or TRBV12-4 to TRBJ2-5; D ambiguous. Trimming took 3 bases from V and 7 from J, leaving 6 bases between them. This CDR3 has 11 amino acids. CDR3 region: CASSFSVTQYF. CDR3 bases: TGTGCCAGCAGTTTCTCTGTGACCCAGTACTTC.